These 18 T cell receptor beta chains originate from one sample sequenced in a study of cytomegalovirus exposure and HLA in healthy donors. Vbeta (60) and Jbeta (13) primers were used in the PCR. Produced via immunoSEQ multiplex PCR; TCRdb's table is partial and in-frame only. Of 200,000 or so clones listed, about 83% are singletons. Sequencing was performed on PBMCs. The receptors stem from a man in his forties or fifties in good health and CMV-seronegative.

The chain has TRBV2 and TRBJ2-7; 13 bases map to TRBD2. The germline V gene has CDR1 SNHLY and CDR2 FYNNEI. V lost 2 bases to trimming and J lost 7 bases; unmatched junction nucleotides: 5. CDR3 length: 15 amino acids. CDR3 nucleotide sequence: TGTGCCAGCAGTGAATTTGGGACTAGCGGGGAAGAGCAGTACTTC. This gives the protein CASSEFGTSGEEQYF.

The chain's CDR3 is CASSLGGGQVVYGYTF. The CDR3 nucleotides read TGTGCCAGCAGCTTAGGTGGGGGACAGGTCGTATATGGCTACACCTTC. The chain employs TRBV11-2 and TRBJ1-2, with 8 nucleotides matching TRBD1. CDR1 SGHAT and CDR2 FQNNGV come from the germline V gene. The CDR3 consists of 16 residues. Trimming cost V 1 base and J 5 bases; bases outside gene matches: 9.

The V gene is TRBV19, the J gene TRBJ1-1, with D possibly TRBD1 on 6 matching bases. There are 17 residues in the CDR3. V was shortened by 3 bases and J by 2 bases, with 19 bases between the two germline ends. Per germline, CDR1 LNHDA and CDR2 SQIVND (reference sequence). This CDR3 reads CASSIRAGEMGNTEAFF. In DNA form, the CDR3 reads TGTGCCAGTAGTATCCGGGCAGGGGAGATGGGTAACACTGAAGCTTTCTTT.

The chain carries TRBV28 and TRBJ2-5; possible D gene TRBD2, 6 bases. The CDR3 loop spans 15 amino acids. Looked up from germline, CDR1 is MDHEN and CDR2 is SYDVKM. The V end lost 2 bases, the J end lost 1 base, and 11 bases lay between the germline ends. The CDR3 loop reads CASSLGGTAQETQYF. The DNA for the CDR3 is TGTGCCAGCAGTTTAGGAGGGACCGCCCAAGAGACCCAGTACTTC.

The J gene is TRBJ1-5, the V gene TRBV14, with a weak D call TRBD1 (5 bases). The V gene's germline CDR1 is SGHDN and CDR2 FVKESK. CDR3 length: 14 residues. V was cut by 2 bases and J by 6 bases, with 11 bases left in between. The CDR3 protein is CASSQQGQGQPQHF. The CDR3 nucleotides read TGTGCCAGCAGCCAACAGGGTCAGGGTCAGCCCCAGCATTTT.

This clone was detected only a few times. V gene TRBV5-1 combines with J gene TRBJ2-7; 12 positions agree with TRBD1. The V gene's germline CDR1 is SGHRS and CDR2 YFSETQ. V lost 4 bases to trimming and J lost 5 bases; unmatched junction nucleotides: 16. This CDR3 contains 18 residues. The CDR3 coding sequence is TGCGCCAGCAGCCGTCGGGACAGGGGGCAGGGACTAGCCCACGAGCAGTACTTC. Amino acid sequence: CASSRRDRGQGLAHEQYF.

The chain links TRBV5-6 to TRBJ2-3, with D perhaps matching TRBD2 (5 bases). The V end was cut by 2 bases, the J end by 4 bases, with 8 bases between. The CDR3 is made up of 13 amino acids. Germline assignment: CDR1 SGHDT and CDR2 YYEEEE. In nucleotides, the CDR3 is TGTGCCAGCAGCTTCGGGAAGCCAGATACGCAGTATTTT. Encoded protein: CASSFGKPDTQYF.

DNA of the CDR3: TGTGCCAGCAGCAAACAGGGGTTGGGGCCTAACGAGCAGTACTTC. It is translated as CASSKQGLGPNEQYF. The rearrangement joins TRBV7-2 to TRBJ2-7; 7 bases are a match to TRBD1. CDR3 length: 15 amino acids. Unmatched junction bases numbered 12, after V lost 5 bases and J lost 5 bases. The V gene's germline CDR1 is SGHTA and CDR2 FQGNSA.

The CDR3 loop reads CASRPGLANGEQYF. The CDR3 DNA is TGTGCCAGCAGACCGGGACTAGCGAATGGCGAGCAGTACTTC. The chain uses TRBV6-1 and TRBJ2-7; 10 bases are shared with TRBD2. This CDR3 contains 14 residues. Germline V lookup: CDR1 MNHNS, CDR2 SASEGT. The V gene end was trimmed by 6 bases and the J gene end by 6 bases; junction bases not matched to a gene: 8.

V is TRBV30 and J is TRBJ2-1; 8 nucleotides match TRBD2. The V and J ends lost 4 bases and 6 bases, in that order; junction bases with no gene match: 11. This CDR3 has 15 residues. Looked up from germline, CDR1 is GTSNPN and CDR2 is SVGIG (reference sequence). CDR3 in DNA: TGTGCCTGGACCCGAGGGACTAGTCGGGGCAATGAGCAGTTCTTC. Its translation: CAWTRGTSRGNEQFF. The full variable domain, its missing parts supplied by reference TRBV30 and TRBJ2-1, is SQTIHQWPATLVQPVGSPLSLECTVEGTSNPNLYWYRQAAGRGLQLLFYSVGIGQISSEVPQNLSASRPQDRQFILSSKKLLLSDSGFYLCAWTRGTSRGNEQFFGPGTRLTVL.

V usage is TRBV6-5 and J usage is TRBJ1-1; D call uncertain. Trimming pared 9 bases from V and 1 base from J, leaving 6 bases between. Germline lookup yields CDR1 MNHEY and CDR2 SVGAGI. There are 11 residues in the CDR3. The CDR3, as DNA: TGTGCCAGTAAGCAGAACACTGAAGCTTTCTTT. It is translated as CASKQNTEAFF.

About this clone itself: The identical CDR3 is also encoded by other nucleotide sequences in the sample. This chain connects TRBV13 to TRBJ2-7, with 9 bases lining up with TRBD1. CDR3 length: 14 amino acids. After removal of 5 bases from V and 2 bases from J, the junction contained 4 bases not matched to a gene. CDR1 is PRHDT and CDR2 is FYEKMQ in the germline V gene (reference sequence). This CDR3 reads CASSPDRGPYEQYF. CDR3 sequence (DNA): TGTGCCAGCAGCCCGGACAGGGGCCCCTACGAGCAGTACTTC.

The rearrangement joins TRBV10-2 to TRBJ2-1; 10 bases agree with TRBD2. With 5 bases clipped from V and 7 bases from J, the junction kept 2 bases outside the gene matches. There are 13 residues in the CDR3. Germline CDR1 WSHSY, CDR2 SAAADI. The CDR3 loop reads CASSPSGSNEQFF. The CDR3 DNA reads as TGCGCCAGCAGTCCTAGCGGGAGTAATGAGCAGTTCTTC.

This clone was counted a few times. Written as DNA, the CDR3 is TGTGCCAGCAGCTCTCAGCCGGGACAGGGTAATGAAAAACTGTTTTTT. This codes for CASSSQPGQGNEKLFF. The gene calls are TRBV6-6 and TRBJ1-4; the match to TRBD1 covers 9 bases. Trimming at V came to 6 bases and at J to 4 bases, leaving 9 bases not matched to a gene. The CDR3 runs 16 residues. CDR1 and CDR2 (germline): MNHNY, SVGAGI (reference sequence).

With respect to this clone: This sample includes further DNA sequences coding for the same CDR3. This chain uses TRBV12-5 with TRBJ2-7, with no clear D. This CDR3 is built from 12 residues. V was cut by 1 base and J by 3 bases, with 4 bases left in between. CDR1 is LGHNT and CDR2 is FRNRAP in the germline V gene. The CDR3 spells CASGLDSYEQYF. The DNA for the CDR3 is TGTGCTAGTGGTTTGGACAGCTACGAGCAGTACTTC.

The sample holds a few counts of this clone. The chain combines TRBV30 with TRBJ2-2; weak D call: TRBD1 (6 bases). V lost 5 bases, J lost 13 bases, and 20 bases lay in between. The germline CDR1 and CDR2 sequences are GTSNPN and SVGIG (reference sequence). This CDR3 has 13 residues. CDR3 in amino acids: CAWANYRAQALFF. The DNA of the CDR3 is TGTGCCTGGGCTAACTACAGGGCCCAGGCGCTGTTTTTT.

This clone was observed a few times. The chain links TRBV15 to TRBJ2-1, with TRBD2 matching 11 bases. V shed 2 bases and J 9 bases; nucleotides not matched to a gene: 9. Germline lookup yields CDR1 LNHNV and CDR2 YYDKDF (reference sequence). There are 16 residues in the CDR3. The CDR3 nucleotides are TGTGCCACCAGCAGAAACCTAGCGGGAGGAGAAGGTGAGCAGTTCTTC. Translating it yields CATSRNLAGGEGEQFF.

The genes are TRBV11-2 and TRBJ2-7; D is unresolved. Between the trimmed V and J ends, which lost 0 bases and 9 bases, there was a span of 12 bases. Germline V gene lookup returns CDR1 SGHAT and CDR2 FQNNGV. The CDR3 runs to 13 residues. The CDR3 nucleotides read TGTGCCAGCAGCTTAGAACTCGCCGGCGGGCAGTACTTC. Its translation is CASSLELAGGQYF.